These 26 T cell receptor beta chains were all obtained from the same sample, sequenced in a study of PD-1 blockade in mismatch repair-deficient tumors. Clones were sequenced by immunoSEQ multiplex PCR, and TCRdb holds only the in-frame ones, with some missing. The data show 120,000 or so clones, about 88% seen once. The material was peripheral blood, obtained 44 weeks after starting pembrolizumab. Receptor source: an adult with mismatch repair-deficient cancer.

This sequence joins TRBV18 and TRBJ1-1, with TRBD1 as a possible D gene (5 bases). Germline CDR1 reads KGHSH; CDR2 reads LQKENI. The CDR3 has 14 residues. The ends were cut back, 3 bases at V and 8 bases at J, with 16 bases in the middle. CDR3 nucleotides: TGTGCCAGCTCACCCTACACGACAGCCGGAGAAGCTTTCTTT. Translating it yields CASSPYTTAGEAFF.

This CDR3 is CASSRGLSGTDTQYF. The DNA of the CDR3 is TGTGCCAGCAGCCGCGGCTTAAGCGGCACAGATACGCAGTATTTT. The J gene is TRBJ2-3, the V gene TRBV7-3; no clear D. The CDR3 sequence is 15 residues long. Trimming pared 5 bases from V and 1 base from J, leaving 13 bases between. Germline CDR1 and CDR2: SGHTA and FQGTGA.

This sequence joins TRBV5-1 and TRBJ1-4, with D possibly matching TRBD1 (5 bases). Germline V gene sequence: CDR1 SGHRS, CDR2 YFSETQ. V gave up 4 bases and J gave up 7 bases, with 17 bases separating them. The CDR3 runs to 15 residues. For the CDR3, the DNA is TGCGCCAGCAGCCCTGGGCAGGGTTTGAGTGAAAAACTGTTTTTT. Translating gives CASSPGQGLSEKLFF.

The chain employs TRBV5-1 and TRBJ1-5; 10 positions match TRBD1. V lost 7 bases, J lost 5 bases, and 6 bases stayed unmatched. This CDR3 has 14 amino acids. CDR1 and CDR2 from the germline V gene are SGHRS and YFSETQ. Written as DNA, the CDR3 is TGCGCCAGCGGCCGGGACAGGGGATATCAGCCCCAGCATTTT. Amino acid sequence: CASGRDRGYQPQHF.

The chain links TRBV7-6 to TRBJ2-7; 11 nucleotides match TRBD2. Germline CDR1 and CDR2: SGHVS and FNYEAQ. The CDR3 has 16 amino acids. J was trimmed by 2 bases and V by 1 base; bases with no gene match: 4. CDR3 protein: CASSLGSGRATYEQYF. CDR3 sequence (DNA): TGTGCCAGCAGCTTAGGTAGCGGGAGGGCCACCTACGAGCAGTACTTC. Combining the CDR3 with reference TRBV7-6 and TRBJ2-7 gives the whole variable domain GAGVSQSPRYKVTKRGQDVALRCDPISGHVSLYWYRQALGQGPEFLTYFNYEAQQDKSGLPNDRFSAERPEGSISTLTIQRTEQRDSAMYRCASSLGSGRATYEQYFGPGTRLTVT.

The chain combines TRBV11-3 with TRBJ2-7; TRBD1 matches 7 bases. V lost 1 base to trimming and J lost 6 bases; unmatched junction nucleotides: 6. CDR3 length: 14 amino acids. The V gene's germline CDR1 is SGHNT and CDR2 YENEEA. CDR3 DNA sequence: TGTGCCAGCAGCTTAGGGGGGACAGTAGGCGAGCAGTACTTC. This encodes CASSLGGTVGEQYF.

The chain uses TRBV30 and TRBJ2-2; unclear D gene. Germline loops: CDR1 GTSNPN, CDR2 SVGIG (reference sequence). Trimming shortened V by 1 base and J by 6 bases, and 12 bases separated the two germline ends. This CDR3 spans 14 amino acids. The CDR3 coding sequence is TGTGCCTGGAGTGGATCCCGGACCCCCGGGGAGCTGTTTTTT. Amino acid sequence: CAWSGSRTPGELFF.

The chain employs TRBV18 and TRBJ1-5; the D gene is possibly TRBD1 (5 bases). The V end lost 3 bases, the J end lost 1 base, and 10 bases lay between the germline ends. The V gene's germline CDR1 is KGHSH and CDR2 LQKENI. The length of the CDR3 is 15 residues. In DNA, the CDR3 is TGTGCCAGCTCACCCTATGGGGGGAGCAATCAGCCCCAGCATTTT. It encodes CASSPYGGSNQPQHF.

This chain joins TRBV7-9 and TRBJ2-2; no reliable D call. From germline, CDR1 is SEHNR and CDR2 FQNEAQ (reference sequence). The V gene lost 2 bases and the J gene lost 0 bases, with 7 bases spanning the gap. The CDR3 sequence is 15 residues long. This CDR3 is CASSLRAPNTGELFF. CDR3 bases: TGTGCCAGCAGCTTACGGGCCCCGAACACCGGGGAGCTGTTTTTT.

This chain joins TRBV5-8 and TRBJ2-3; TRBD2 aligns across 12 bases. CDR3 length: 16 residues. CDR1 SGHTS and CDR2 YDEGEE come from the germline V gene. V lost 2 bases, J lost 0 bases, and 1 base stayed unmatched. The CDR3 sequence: CASSFGTSGSTDTQYF. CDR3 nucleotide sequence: TGTGCCAGCAGCTTCGGGACTAGCGGGAGCACAGATACGCAGTATTTT.

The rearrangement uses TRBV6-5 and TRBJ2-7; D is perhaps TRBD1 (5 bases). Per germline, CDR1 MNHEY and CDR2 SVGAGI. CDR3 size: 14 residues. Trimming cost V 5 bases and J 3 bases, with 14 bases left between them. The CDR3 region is CASSPQGQNYEQYF. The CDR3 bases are TGTGCCAGCAGTCCTCAGGGTCAGAACTACGAGCAGTACTTC.

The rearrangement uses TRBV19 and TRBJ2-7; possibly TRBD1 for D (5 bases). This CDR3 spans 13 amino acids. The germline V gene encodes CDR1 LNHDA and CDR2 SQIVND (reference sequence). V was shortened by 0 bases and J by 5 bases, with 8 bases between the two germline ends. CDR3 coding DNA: TGTGCCAGTAGTATAGACAGGGCTGACGAGCAGTACTTC. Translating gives CASSIDRADEQYF.

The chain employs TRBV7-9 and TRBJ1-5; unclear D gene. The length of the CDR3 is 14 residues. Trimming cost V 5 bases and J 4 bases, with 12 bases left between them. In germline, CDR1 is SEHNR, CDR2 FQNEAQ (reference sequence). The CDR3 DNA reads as TGTGCCAGCAGCCGACTCGGGTCAAATCAGCCCCAGCATTTT. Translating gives CASSRLGSNQPQHF.

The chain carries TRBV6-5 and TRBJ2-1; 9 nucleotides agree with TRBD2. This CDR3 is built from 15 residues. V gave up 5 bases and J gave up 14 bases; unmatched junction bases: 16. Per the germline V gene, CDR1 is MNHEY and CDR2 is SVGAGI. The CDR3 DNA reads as TGTGCCAGCAGTCCTTACATAGCGGGAGTTGAGGGGGAGTTCTTC. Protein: CASSPYIAGVEGEFF.

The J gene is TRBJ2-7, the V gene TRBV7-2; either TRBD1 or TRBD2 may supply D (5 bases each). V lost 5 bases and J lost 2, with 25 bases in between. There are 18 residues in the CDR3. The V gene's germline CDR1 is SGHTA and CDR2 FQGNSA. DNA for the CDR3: TGTGCCAGCAGCCCCCCTCGAGGGGACCTCGGGCCCCCCTACGAGCAGTACTTC. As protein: CASSPPRGDLGPPYEQYF.

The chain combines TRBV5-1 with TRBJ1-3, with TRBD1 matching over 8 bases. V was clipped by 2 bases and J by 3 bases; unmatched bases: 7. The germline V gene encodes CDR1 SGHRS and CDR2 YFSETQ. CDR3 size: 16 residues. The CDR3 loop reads CASSLTGQGSGNTIYF. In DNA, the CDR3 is TGCGCCAGCAGCTTAACTGGACAGGGAAGTGGAAACACCATATATTTT.

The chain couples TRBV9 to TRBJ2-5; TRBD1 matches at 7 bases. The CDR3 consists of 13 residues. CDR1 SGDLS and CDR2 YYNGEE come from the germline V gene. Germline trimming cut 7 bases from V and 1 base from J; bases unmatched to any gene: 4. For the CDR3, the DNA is TGTGCCAGCGCCCGGGACAGCCAAGAGACCCAGTACTTC. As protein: CASARDSQETQYF.

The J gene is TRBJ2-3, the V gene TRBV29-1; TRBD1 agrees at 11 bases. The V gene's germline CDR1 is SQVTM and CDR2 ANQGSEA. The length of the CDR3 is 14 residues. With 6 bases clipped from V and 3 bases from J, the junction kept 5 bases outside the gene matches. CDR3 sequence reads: CSVWDRGWTDTQYF. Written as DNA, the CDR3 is TGCAGCGTCTGGGACAGGGGGTGGACAGATACGCAGTATTTT.

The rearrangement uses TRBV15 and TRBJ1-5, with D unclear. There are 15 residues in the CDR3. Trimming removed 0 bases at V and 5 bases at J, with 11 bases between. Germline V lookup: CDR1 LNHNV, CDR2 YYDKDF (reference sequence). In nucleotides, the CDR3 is TGTGCCACCAGCAGAGATCTAAGGGTCGATCAGCCCCAGCATTTT. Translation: CATSRDLRVDQPQHF.

CDR3 sequence: CASSLIQGSGSYGANVLTF. CDR3 DNA sequence: TGCGCCAGCAGCTTGATTCAAGGTAGCGGGAGTTATGGGGCCAACGTCCTGACTTTC. The rearrangement uses TRBV5-1 and TRBJ2-6, with 9 bases that match TRBD2. Germline trimming cut 1 base from V and 3 bases from J; bases unmatched to any gene: 11. The CDR3 is 19 residues long. In germline, CDR1 is SGHRS, CDR2 YFSETQ.

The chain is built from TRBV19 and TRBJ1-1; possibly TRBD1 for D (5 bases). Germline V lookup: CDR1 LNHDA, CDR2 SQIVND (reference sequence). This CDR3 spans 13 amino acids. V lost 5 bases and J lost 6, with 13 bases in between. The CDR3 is CASSGGGFAEAFF. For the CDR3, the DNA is TGTGCCAGTAGTGGCGGGGGTTTCGCTGAAGCTTTCTTT.

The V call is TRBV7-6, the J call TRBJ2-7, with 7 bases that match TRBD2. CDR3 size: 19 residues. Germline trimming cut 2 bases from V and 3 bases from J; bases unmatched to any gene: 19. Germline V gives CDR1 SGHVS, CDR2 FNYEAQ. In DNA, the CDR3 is TGTGCCAGCAGCTTATACCCCCCCCATAGCGGGCGACGAGACTACGAGCAGTACTTC. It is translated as CASSLYPPHSGRRDYEQYF.

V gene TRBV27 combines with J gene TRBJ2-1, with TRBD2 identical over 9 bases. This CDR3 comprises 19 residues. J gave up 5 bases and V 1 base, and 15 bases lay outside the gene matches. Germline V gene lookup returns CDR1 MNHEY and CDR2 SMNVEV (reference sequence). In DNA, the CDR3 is TGTGCCAGCAGTTTATTTGGCAGCTCCGGACTAGCGAAGCACAATGAGCAGTTCTTC. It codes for CASSLFGSSGLAKHNEQFF.

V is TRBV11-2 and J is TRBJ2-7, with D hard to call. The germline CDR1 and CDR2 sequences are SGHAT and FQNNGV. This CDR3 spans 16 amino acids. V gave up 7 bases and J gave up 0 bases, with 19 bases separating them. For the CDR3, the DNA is TGTGCCAGCACCCAACCCCTGGCAGGCGACTCCTACGAGCAGTACTTC. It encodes CASTQPLAGDSYEQYF. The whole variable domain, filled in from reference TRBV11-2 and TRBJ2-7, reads EAGVAQSPRYKIIEKRQSVAFWCNPISGHATLYWYQQILGQGPKLLIQFQNNGVVDDSQLPKDRFSAERLKGVDSTLKIQPAKLEDSAVYLCASTQPLAGDSYEQYFGPGTRLTVT.

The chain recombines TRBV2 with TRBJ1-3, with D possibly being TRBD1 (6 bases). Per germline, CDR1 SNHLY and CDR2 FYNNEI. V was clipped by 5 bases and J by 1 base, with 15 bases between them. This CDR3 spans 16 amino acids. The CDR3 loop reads CASSRRGPGSGNTIYF. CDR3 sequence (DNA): TGTGCCAGCAGTCGCAGGGGCCCCGGATCTGGAAACACCATATATTTT. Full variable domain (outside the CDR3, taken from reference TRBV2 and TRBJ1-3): EPEVTQTPSHQVTQMGQEVILRCVPISNHLYFYWYRQILGQKVEFLVSFYNNEISEKSEIFDDQFSVERPDGSNFTLKIRSTKLEDSAMYFCASSRRGPGSGNTIYFGEGSWLTVV.

The chain's CDR3 is CASSGRDTGELFF. The CDR3 region has the DNA TGCGCCAGCAGCGGACGGGACACCGGGGAGCTGTTTTTT. The V call is TRBV4-3, the J call TRBJ2-2; D is uncertain. The CDR3 has 13 residues. Germline assignment: CDR1 LGHNA and CDR2 YSLEER. The germline V and J ends were trimmed by 5 bases and 3 bases, with 7 bases remaining between them.